This T cell receptor (beta chain) derives from a study of T cell responses to AZD1222 COVID-19 vaccine. Study outcomes and limitations: Most donors were white British and more were female, and clonal diversity was possibly underestimated. Unmutated variant regions reportedly attract nearly half of all spike-specific TCRs.

Recipients boosted at about 4 weeks or about 12 weeks are pooled. Method: immunoSEQ multiplex PCR; TCRdb's copy keeps in-frame clones and lacks some. In the table there are some 100,000 clones, more than 70% of which are singletons. This clone came up once. As yet, its antigen is unknown. This TCR came from an adult who received the AZD1222 COVID-19 vaccine. The sample was peripheral blood, taken 28 days after the second AZD1222 dose.

Here the CDR3 reads CASSTSRGQSDTQYF. In DNA, the CDR3 is TGTGCCAGTAGTACTTCGAGGGGGCAGTCAGATACGCAGTATTTT. The chain employs TRBV19 and TRBJ2-3, with 7 bases lining up with TRBD1. Germline CDR1 LNHDA, CDR2 SQIVND (reference sequence). The CDR3 has 15 amino acids. V gave up 4 bases and J gave up 4 bases; unmatched junction bases: 8.